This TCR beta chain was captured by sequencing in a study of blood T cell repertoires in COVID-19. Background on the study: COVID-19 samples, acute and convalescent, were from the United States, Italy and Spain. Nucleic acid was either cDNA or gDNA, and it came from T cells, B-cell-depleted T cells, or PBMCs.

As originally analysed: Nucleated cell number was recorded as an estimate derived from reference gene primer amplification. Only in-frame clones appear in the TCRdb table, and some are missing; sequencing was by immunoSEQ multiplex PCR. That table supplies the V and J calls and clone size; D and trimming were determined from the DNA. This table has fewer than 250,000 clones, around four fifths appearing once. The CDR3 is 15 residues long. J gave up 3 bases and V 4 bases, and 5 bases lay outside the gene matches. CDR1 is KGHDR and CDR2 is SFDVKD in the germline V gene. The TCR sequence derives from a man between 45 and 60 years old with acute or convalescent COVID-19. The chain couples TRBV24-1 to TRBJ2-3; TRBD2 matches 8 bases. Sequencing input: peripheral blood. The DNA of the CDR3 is TGTGCCACCAGTGAAGGGACTAGGCGAACAGATACGCAGTATTTT. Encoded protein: CATSEGTRRTDTQYF.